This T cell receptor beta chain came from a study of siplizumab effects on memory and regulatory T cells. Whole-study results and caveats: Naive or memory phenotype was unassignable for roughly 80-96% of proliferating CD4+ or CD8+ clones.

Data came from immunoSEQ multiplex PCR; TCRdb stores just in-frame clones and leaves some out. The table lists 100,000 to 120,000 clones, 85% to 95% of them singletons. The count of this clone is one. Its antigen is as yet unknown. CDR1 is SGHRS, CDR2 YFSETQ, per germline. This CDR3 comprises 14 residues. V shed 0 bases and J shed 4 bases, with 10 bases lying between them. The J gene is TRBJ1-1, the V gene TRBV5-1; the D is unclear. Sequencing input: CD4+ T cells sorted from blood. The origin of this receptor is a human donor in good health. The CDR3 spells CASSLELAGTEAFF. In nucleotides, the CDR3 is TGCGCCAGCAGCTTGGAACTAGCGGGCACTGAAGCTTTCTTT.